The 30 T cell receptor beta chains below were found in one sample sequenced in a study of blood T cells in healthy people across ages (dated by TCRdb to between 2014 and 2016). The library was built by means of 5' RACE. TCRdb shows the sequencer as Illumina HiSeq 2500. A second PCR of roughly 7 to 11 cycles was performed with a sample-barcoded 5' primer and a J-beta primer mix. TCRdb trimmed public reads at Q25 via fastp, called clones via MiXCR and kept in-frame beta chains. Rows with one shared CDR3 protein collapse into an entry with the most common genes and DNA. This sample lists approximately 940,000 distinct CDR3 sequences; around 48% were detected once. The ten biggest clones cover roughly 13% of the sample. Material: blood. All receptors come from a man aged 30 to 45 in good health.

The genes are TRBV25-1 and TRBJ1-2; 7 bases map to TRBD1. J lost 0 bases, V lost 8 bases, and 6 bases had no gene match. This CDR3 contains 14 residues. The germline CDR1 and CDR2 sequences are MGHDK and SYGVNS. The CDR3 coding sequence is TGTGCCAGCGGGAAGACAGGGCCTAACTATGGCTACACCTTC. Its protein is CASGKTGPNYGYTF.

This clonotype was seen only once. The chain couples TRBV20-1 to TRBJ2-1; either TRBD1 or TRBD2 may fit D (5 bases each). V was trimmed by 4 bases and J by 8 bases, leaving 21 bases between them. This CDR3 contains 15 residues. Germline loops: CDR1 DFQATT, CDR2 SNEGSKA (reference sequence). This CDR3 reads CSAIDRDLGDHEQFF. The CDR3 DNA sequence: TGCAGTGCTATAGACCGGGACCTAGGGGACCATGAGCAGTTCTTC.

In its sample, this clonotype was seen a few times. This rearrangement joins TRBV12-3 or TRBV12-4 to TRBJ2-7; D remains unclear. Trimming cost V 5 bases and J 4 bases, with 9 bases left between them. There are 12 residues in the CDR3. The chain's CDR3 is CASSRLTYEQYF. The CDR3 DNA reads as TGTGCCAGCAGTAGATTGACGTACGAGCAGTACTTC.

Written as DNA, the CDR3 is TGTGCCAGCAATTCCGGGGACAGAGTTAGAAACACCATATATTTT. It encodes CASNSGDRVRNTIYF. The chain is built from TRBV25-1 and TRBJ1-3, with 7 bases fitting TRBD1. Germline V gene data show CDR1 as MGHDK and CDR2 as SYGVNS. V trimming: 7 bases; J trimming: 5 bases; junction bases outside the gene matches: 11. The CDR3 runs to 15 residues.

Only a few counts were recorded for this clonotype. V and J are TRBV7-2 and TRBJ2-6, with D hard to call. Trimming took off 1 base at V and 4 bases at J, with 11 bases between the two ends. The CDR3 totals 16 residues. Germline V lookup: CDR1 SGHTA, CDR2 FQGNSA. The CDR3 DNA follows: TGTGCCAGCAGCTTAGGTTTTACACAGGGGGCCAACGTCCTGACTTTC. It codes for CASSLGFTQGANVLTF.

This clonotype has ten or more counts. The rearrangement uses TRBV9 and TRBJ2-7; 12 bases align to TRBD1. J was trimmed by 7 bases and V by 2 bases; bases with no gene match: 7. The CDR3 has 15 amino acids. Germline loops: CDR1 SGDLS, CDR2 YYNGEE. CDR3 nucleotide sequence: TGTGCCAGCAGCGTCGGGACAGGGGGCTTAAGAGAGCAGTACTTC. Amino acids: CASSVGTGGLREQYF.

The chain carries TRBV9 and TRBJ1-4; TRBD1 matches 7 bases. The CDR3 consists of 13 residues. The V gene's germline CDR1 is SGDLS and CDR2 YYNGEE. Trimming cost V 4 bases and J 8 bases; bases outside gene matches: 5. DNA of the CDR3: TGTGCCAGCAGCTCCCGACAGGGAGAAAAACTGTTTTTT. Its translation: CASSSRQGEKLFF.

The rearrangement joins TRBV4-2 to TRBJ2-1, with TRBD2 matching 9 bases. Gene TRBJ2-7 matches the end of the DNA better, so the J call may be wrong. CDR1 is LGHNA and CDR2 is YNFKEQ in the germline V gene. The CDR3 is made up of 15 amino acids. The CDR3 loop reads CASSQERGGYNEQYF. DNA of the CDR3: TGTGCCAGCAGCCAAGAGCGGGGGGGATACAATGAGCAGTACTTC.

This clonotype was counted between two and nine times. The genes are TRBV29-1 and TRBJ1-2, with a tentative D call TRBD1 (5 bases). V was shortened by 7 bases and J by 4 bases, with 13 bases between the two germline ends. The germline CDR1 and CDR2 sequences are SQVTM and ANQGSEA. CDR3 size: 12 residues. The CDR3 nucleotides are TGCAGCGGTAAAGGACAAGGCTATGGCTACACCTTC. Translated: CSGKGQGYGYTF.

This clonotype was picked up a small number of times. V and J are TRBV20-1 and TRBJ2-7; D gene unclear. The CDR3 runs to 15 residues. V shed 0 bases and J shed 1 base, with 13 bases lying between them. CDR1 DFQATT and CDR2 SNEGSKA come from the germline V gene (reference sequence). CDR3 amino acids: CSARDPSLRSYEQYF. Written as DNA, the CDR3 is TGCAGTGCTAGAGATCCCTCCTTGAGGTCCTACGAGCAGTACTTC.

This chain connects TRBV7-9 to TRBJ1-4; 7 nucleotides align to TRBD1. V lost 5 bases to trimming and J lost 0 bases; unmatched junction nucleotides: 9. Germline CDR1 reads SEHNR; CDR2 reads FQNEAQ (reference sequence). CDR3 length: 17 amino acids. The DNA of the CDR3 is TGTGCCAGCAGCCCCGGGGACAGCGCCCCAACTAATGAAAAACTGTTTTTT. It specifies CASSPGDSAPTNEKLFF.

The chain couples TRBV20-1 to TRBJ1-6, with 12 positions matching TRBD1. This CDR3 has 14 amino acids. CDR1 and CDR2 from the germline V gene are DFQATT and SNEGSKA (reference sequence). The V and J ends lost 6 bases and 13 bases, in that order; junction bases with no gene match: 10. The CDR3 DNA is TGCAGTGCCGGGGACAGGGGGCAGGGTTCGCCCCTCCACTTT. It specifies CSAGDRGQGSPLHF.

The chain recombines TRBV28 with TRBJ2-1; TRBD2 aligns across 9 bases. Germline CDR1 is MDHEN and CDR2 is SYDVKM. The CDR3 extends over 15 amino acids. Germline trimming cut 5 bases from V and 7 bases from J; bases unmatched to any gene: 9. The CDR3 DNA is TGTGCCAGCAGTCCGTTGGGACTAGCCTTTAATGAGCAGTTCTTC. This translates into CASSPLGLAFNEQFF.

The chain carries TRBV27 and TRBJ2-1, with 7 bases fitting TRBD1. The germline V gene encodes CDR1 MNHEY and CDR2 SMNVEV (reference sequence). This CDR3 spans 14 amino acids. V was pared by 6 bases and J by 10 bases, with 12 bases of the junction left unmatched. The CDR3, as DNA: TGTGCCAGCAGCCCAACAGGGGCCTCCTACGAGCAGTTCTTC. It translates to CASSPTGASYEQFF.

This clonotype was seen only a few times. This chain links TRBV5-1 with TRBJ2-3; 7 nucleotides line up with TRBD1. V lost 0 bases to trimming and J lost 5 bases; unmatched junction nucleotides: 6. Germline assignment: CDR1 SGHRS and CDR2 YFSETQ. The CDR3 sequence is 15 residues long. As DNA, the CDR3 is TGCGCCAGCAGCTTGGAAGGGGGCGAGGGAGATACGCAGTATTTT. Its translation is CASSLEGGEGDTQYF.

The chain uses TRBV6-5 and TRBJ2-1, with 9 bases matching TRBD2. The DNA end lines up better with TRBJ2-7; the J call may be wrong. This CDR3 has 14 residues. In germline, CDR1 is MNHEY, CDR2 SVGAGI. Here the CDR3 reads CASRGLAGYNEQYF. The DNA for the CDR3 is TGTGCCAGTCGGGGGCTAGCGGGATACAATGAGCAGTACTTC.

V gene TRBV29-1 combines with J gene TRBJ1-4, with TRBD1 identical over 10 bases. CDR3 size: 14 residues. Looked up from germline, CDR1 is SQVTM and CDR2 is ANQGSEA. Losses at the gene ends were 3 bases for V and 8 bases for J; bases not matched to a gene: 6. This chain's CDR3 is CSVDGDRGGEKLFF. CDR3 nucleotide sequence: TGCAGCGTTGACGGGGACAGGGGAGGAGAAAAACTGTTTTTT.

The chain carries TRBV7-9 and TRBJ2-3; tentative D call: TRBD1 (6 bases). V lost 4 bases, J lost 4 bases, and 12 bases lay in between. The CDR3 runs to 14 residues. CDR1 and CDR2 (germline): SEHNR, FQNEAQ (reference sequence). The CDR3 loop is CASSSRQVPDTQYF. As DNA, the CDR3 is TGTGCCAGCAGCTCACGACAGGTCCCAGATACGCAGTATTTT.

CDR3 loop: CASSPPVVLGAYNEQFF. The CDR3 nucleotides are TGTGCCAGCAGCCCCCCTGTAGTGCTGGGGGCCTACAATGAGCAGTTCTTC. The rearrangement uses TRBV7-2 and TRBJ2-1; D could derive from TRBD1 or TRBD2 (5 bases each). The V end lost 5 bases, the J end lost 2 bases, and 19 bases lay between the germline ends. The CDR3 has 17 residues. Germline values: CDR1 SGHTA, CDR2 FQGNSA.

CDR3 in DNA: TGTGCCAGCAGTTCAGTTCTGGCAGGGGACTACGAGCAGTACTTC. This sequence encodes CASSSVLAGDYEQYF. The J gene is TRBJ2-7, the V gene TRBV12-3 or TRBV12-4, with a tentative D call TRBD1 (6 bases). The CDR3 is 15 amino acids. Trimming stripped 4 bases from V and 3 bases from J, with 16 bases between.

The V call is TRBV2, the J call TRBJ2-5; D could derive from TRBD1 or TRBD2 (6 bases each). Trimming shortened V by 1 base and J by 2 bases, and 14 bases separated the two germline ends. Germline lookup yields CDR1 SNHLY and CDR2 FYNNEI. CDR3 length equals 16 residues. Here the CDR3 reads CASSEGGAQEQETQYF. In nucleotides, the CDR3 is TGTGCCAGCAGTGAAGGGGGGGCACAGGAACAAGAGACCCAGTACTTC.

The chain combines TRBV21-1 with TRBJ2-7; TRBD2 is the table's D call, not checked against the DNA. TRBV21-1 is a pseudogene locus. The CDR3 runs 17 residues. The CDR3 here is CASASGTSGGWIYEQYF. The CDR3 coding sequence is TGTGCCAGCGCTTCCGGGACTAGCGGGGGGTGGATTTACGAGCAGTACTTC.

The chain joins TRBV4-1 to TRBJ1-6; tentative D call: TRBD1 (5 bases). This CDR3 is built from 12 residues. Trimming cost V 0 bases and J 19 bases, with 13 bases left between them. Germline V gene lookup returns CDR1 MGHRA and CDR2 YSYEKL. CDR3 amino acids: CASSQDGAGPHF. CDR3 bases: TGCGCCAGCAGCCAAGATGGGGCGGGGCCGCACTTT.

This rearrangement joins TRBV7-2 to TRBJ2-7; the match to TRBD2 covers 11 bases. The V segment lost 5 bases and the J segment 3 bases; nucleotides outside the gene matches: 12. This CDR3 is built from 17 residues. From germline, CDR1 is SGHTA and CDR2 FQGNSA. The CDR3 spells CASSVVGASGGIYEQYF. CDR3 DNA sequence: TGTGCCAGCAGCGTAGTAGGTGCTAGCGGGGGGATCTACGAGCAGTACTTC.

This rearrangement joins TRBV4-1 to TRBJ1-5; 9 bases line up with TRBD1. Germline lookup yields CDR1 MGHRA and CDR2 YSYEKL. The length of the CDR3 is 15 residues. Trimming removed 1 base from V and 3 bases from J; junction bases left unmatched: 1. In DNA form, the CDR3 reads TGCGCCAGCAGCCAAGGGACAGGGGCCAATCAGCCCCAGCATTTT. Translation: CASSQGTGANQPQHF.

The CDR3 DNA sequence: TGTGCCAGCAGCATTTCGGGGGAGAATTCACCCCTCCACTTT. Protein product: CASSISGENSPLHF. The gene calls are TRBV7-9 and TRBJ1-6; D is perhaps TRBD1 (5 bases). The CDR3 is 14 residues long. V lost 5 bases to trimming and J lost 7 bases, with 12 bases between them. The V gene's germline CDR1 is SEHNR and CDR2 FQNEAQ (reference sequence). The full variable domain, in which reference TRBV7-9 and TRBJ1-6 provide the parts outside the CDR3, is DTGVSQNPRHKITKRGQNVTFRCDPISEHNRLYWYRQTLGQGPEFLTYFQNEAQLEKSRLLSDRFSAERPKGSFSTLEIQRTEQGDSAMYLCASSISGENSPLHFGNGTRLTVT.

The V and J genes are TRBV13 and TRBJ2-7, with D perhaps TRBD2 (5 bases). The germline V gene encodes CDR1 PRHDT and CDR2 FYEKMQ (reference sequence). The V and J ends lost 5 bases and 1 base respectively, with 12 bases between them. CDR3 length: 14 amino acids. Here the CDR3 reads CASSAPLVSYEQYF. The CDR3 bases are TGTGCCAGCAGCGCCCCACTAGTTTCCTACGAGCAGTACTTC.

About this clonotype: One junction end does not reproduce the germline sequence, and a read error may be involved. The chain employs TRBV6-2 or TRBV6-3 and TRBJ2-7, with TRBD2 matching 11 bases. This CDR3 region has 15 residues. The germline V gene has CDR1 MNHEY and CDR2 SVGEGT. The CDR3 nucleotides read TGTGCCAGCACCCCGACTAGCGGGATTTCCTCCGAGCAGTACTTC. It encodes CASTPTSGISSEQYF.

The rearrangement links TRBV10-3 to TRBJ1-2; D is unresolved. The CDR3 runs 14 residues. V lost 2 bases and J 0 bases, leaving 7 bases between the germline ends. Germline V gene data show CDR1 as ENHRY and CDR2 as SYGVKD. The CDR3, as DNA: TGTGCCATCAGTGAGGACACCACTAACTATGGCTACACCTTC. Protein product: CAISEDTTNYGYTF.

This chain uses TRBV12-3 or TRBV12-4 with TRBJ1-6; 9 bases are a match to TRBD1. The CDR3 is 16 residues long. After removal of 2 bases from V and 10 bases from J, the junction contained 9 bases not matched to a gene. The CDR3 region is CASSLSSGTGLSPLHF. The DNA for the CDR3 is TGTGCCAGCAGTTTAAGCTCCGGGACAGGGCTCTCACCCCTCCACTTT.